This TCR beta chain comes out of a study of T cells in Graves' hyperthyroidism and ophthalmopathy. Notes on the study in general: A median around 6.4 months before onset, the model predicted ophthalmopathy. Blood held most thyroid clonotypes expanded above 0.001 frequency.

CDR3 length: 15 amino acids. CDR1 and CDR2 (germline): MNHNS, SASEGT. V was trimmed by 2 bases and J by 8 bases, leaving 16 bases between them. Amplification targeted TCR beta CDR3 regions from RNA transcripts. A set of HTBI primers served as the primers for a first-round RT-PCR of the TCR CDR3. One entry per CDR3 protein, called by TCRdb with MiXCR from the multiplex PCR reads. The sample holds approximately 600,000 distinct CDR3 sequences, around 13% seen once. Note on this clonotype: Its target is not known.

Clinical symptoms, serum thyroxine, TRAb, thyroid ultrasound and orbital computed tomography informed diagnoses. Sequencing was performed on blood. The TCR sequence derives from a woman aged 30 to 39 with Graves' hyperthyroidism that later progressed to Graves' ophthalmopathy. This chain links TRBV6-1 with TRBJ2-1; D is possibly TRBD2 (6 bases). The CDR3 region has the DNA TGTGCCAGCAGTGAATACGGACTACCAAGGGATGAGCAGTTCTTC. Encoded protein: CASSEYGLPRDEQFF.